This T cell receptor (beta chain) was recovered during a study of blood T cell repertoires in COVID-19. Produced via immunoSEQ multiplex PCR; TCRdb's table is partial and in-frame only. The data show fewer than 100,000 clones, 87% seen once. The TCR was taken from a woman of 80 years or more with acute or convalescent COVID-19. The sequenced sample was peripheral blood.

CDR3 region: CASSEGGRGVYEQFF. The CDR3 DNA sequence: TGTGCCAGCAGTGAAGGTGGCAGGGGAGTCTATGAGCAGTTCTTC. J is TRBJ2-1 and V is TRBV2, with TRBD1 as a possible D gene (6 bases). CDR3 size: 15 residues. The germline CDR1 and CDR2 sequences are SNHLY and FYNNEI. V lost 1 base and J 8 bases, leaving 15 bases between the germline ends.